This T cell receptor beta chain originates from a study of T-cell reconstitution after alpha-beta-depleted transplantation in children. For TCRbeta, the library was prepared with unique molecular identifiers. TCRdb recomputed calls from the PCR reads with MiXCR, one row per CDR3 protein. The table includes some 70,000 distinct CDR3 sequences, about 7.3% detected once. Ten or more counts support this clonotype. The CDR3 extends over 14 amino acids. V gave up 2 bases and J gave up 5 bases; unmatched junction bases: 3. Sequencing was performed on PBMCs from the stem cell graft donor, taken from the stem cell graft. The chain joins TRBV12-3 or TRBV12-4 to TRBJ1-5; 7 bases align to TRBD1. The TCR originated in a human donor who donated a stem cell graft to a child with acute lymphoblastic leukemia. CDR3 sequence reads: CASSLRGGDQPQHF. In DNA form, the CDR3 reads TGTGCCAGCAGTTTAAGAGGGGGCGATCAGCCCCAGCATTTT.